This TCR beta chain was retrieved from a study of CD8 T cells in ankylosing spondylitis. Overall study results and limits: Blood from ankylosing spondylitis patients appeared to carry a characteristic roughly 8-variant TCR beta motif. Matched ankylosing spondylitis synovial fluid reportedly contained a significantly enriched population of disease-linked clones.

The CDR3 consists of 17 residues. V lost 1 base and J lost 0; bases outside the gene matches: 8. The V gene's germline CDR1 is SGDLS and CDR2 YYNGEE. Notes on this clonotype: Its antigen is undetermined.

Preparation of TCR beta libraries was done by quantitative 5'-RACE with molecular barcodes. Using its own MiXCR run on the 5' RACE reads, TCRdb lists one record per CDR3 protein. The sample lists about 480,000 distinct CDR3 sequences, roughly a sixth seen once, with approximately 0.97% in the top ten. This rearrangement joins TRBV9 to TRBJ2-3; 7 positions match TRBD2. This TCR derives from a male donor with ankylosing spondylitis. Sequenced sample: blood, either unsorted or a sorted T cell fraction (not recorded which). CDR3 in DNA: TGTGCCAGCAGCGTATCCCCAGCGGGAACTAGCACAGATACGCAGTATTTT. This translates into CASSVSPAGTSTDTQYF.